The 26 T cell receptor beta chains given below trace back to one sample, sequenced in a study of T cell clonotyping in hematopoietic cell transplantation. TCRdb keeps only in-frame clones here, not all; method: immunoSEQ multiplex PCR. This table holds approximately 20,000 clones, roughly 80% found once. The sequencing input was peripheral blood mononuclear cells. These TCRs come from a man between 60 and 70 years old in good health. Some clones in this sample may be carry-over from other donors' samples.

The rearrangement links TRBV5-6 to TRBJ1-1; D remains ambiguous. The V and J ends lost 4 bases and 1 base respectively, with 17 bases between them. CDR3 size: 16 residues. The germline V gene encodes CDR1 SGHDT and CDR2 YYEEEE. For the CDR3, the DNA is TGTGCCAGCAGCCCCCCGTTTGGGAGACAGAACACTGAAGCTTTCTTT. This translates into CASSPPFGRQNTEAFF.

V is TRBV6-1 and J is TRBJ1-2, with 8 positions matching TRBD1. V lost 3 bases, J lost 0 bases, and 6 bases stayed unmatched. In germline, CDR1 is MNHNS, CDR2 SASEGT. This CDR3 is built from 16 residues. This CDR3 is CASSDDLGQANYGYTF. CDR3 nucleotides: TGTGCCAGCAGTGACGACTTGGGACAGGCTAACTATGGCTACACCTTC.

The V and J genes are TRBV25-1 and TRBJ1-4, with no clear D. Germline loops: CDR1 MGHDK, CDR2 SYGVNS. The CDR3 length is 15 residues. V lost 3 bases, J lost 4 bases, and 12 bases lay in between. In nucleotides, the CDR3 is TGTGCCAGCAGTGACAGCTACTACAATAATGAAAAACTGTTTTTT. This codes for CASSDSYYNNEKLFF. The full variable domain, rest sourced from reference TRBV25-1 and TRBJ1-4, is EADIYQTPRYLVIGTGKKITLECSQTMGHDKMYWYQQDPGMELHLIHYSYGVNSTEKGDLSSESTVSRIRTEHFPLTLESARPSHTSQYLCASSDSYYNNEKLFFGSGTQLSVL.

A few counts support this clone. The chain employs TRBV30 and TRBJ2-1, with D possibly being TRBD1 (5 bases). Trimming shortened V by 3 bases and J by 3 bases, and 12 bases separated the two germline ends. The germline CDR1 and CDR2 sequences are GTSNPN and SVGIG (reference sequence). The CDR3 length is 14 residues. The CDR3 DNA reads as TGTGCCTGGAGGGACCCCAGGGACTACAATGAGCAGTTCTTC. Protein product: CAWRDPRDYNEQFF.

The chain links TRBV29-1 to TRBJ1-3, with D unclear. V lost 2 bases, J lost 0 bases, and 8 bases lay in between. Germline V gene data show CDR1 as SQVTM and CDR2 as ANQGSEA. CDR3 length: 14 amino acids. CDR3 nucleotide sequence: TGCAGCGTTGAACAGGCGAACTCTGGAAACACCATATATTTT. This sequence encodes CSVEQANSGNTIYF.

The V call is TRBV28, the J call TRBJ1-2; 8 bases line up with TRBD1. This CDR3 is 15 amino acids long. Germline V gene lookup returns CDR1 MDHEN and CDR2 SYDVKM. The V and J ends lost 6 bases and 8 bases, in that order; junction bases with no gene match: 14. CDR3 loop: CASSPPGSGGRGYTF. As DNA, the CDR3 is TGTGCCAGCAGCCCCCCTGGTTCAGGGGGCAGAGGCTACACCTTC.

Within the sample, this clone is large. The rearrangement uses TRBV29-1 and TRBJ1-5, with TRBD1 as a possible D gene (5 bases). The CDR3 has 12 amino acids. CDR1 and CDR2 (germline): SQVTM, ANQGSEA. Trimming took 4 bases from V and 5 from J, leaving 9 bases between them. This chain's CDR3 is CSVAGLDQPQHF. CDR3 coding DNA: TGCAGCGTTGCAGGGCTGGATCAGCCCCAGCATTTT.

As regards this clone: At one boundary the junction diverges from the germline segment, which might be a read error. The genes are TRBV5-6 and TRBJ1-4; 7 nucleotides match TRBD1. The CDR3 consists of 12 residues. CDR1 and CDR2 from the germline V gene are SGHDT and YYEEEE. CDR3 nucleotides: TGTGCCAGCAGTTTGGGACAGTTAAAACTGTTTTTT. Residues: CASSLGQLKLFF.

This clone was seen a few times. The rearrangement uses TRBV10-3 and TRBJ1-1, with no clear D. Trimming removed 0 bases at V and 8 bases at J, with 13 bases between. There are 14 residues in the CDR3. Per the germline V gene, CDR1 is ENHRY and CDR2 is SYGVKD. The chain's CDR3 is CAISESGRLREAFF. CDR3 DNA sequence: TGTGCCATCAGTGAGTCCGGCAGACTCCGAGAAGCTTTCTTT.

Sample share makes this clone medium-sized. The chain links TRBV5-1 to TRBJ1-1; TRBD1 is a possible D gene (6 bases). V was cut by 4 bases and J by 0 bases, with 19 bases left in between. CDR3 length: 17 residues. Germline V gene lookup returns CDR1 SGHRS and CDR2 YFSETQ. The CDR3 sequence: CASSLTNGGDMNTEAFF. DNA of the CDR3: TGCGCCAGCAGCCTAACGAACGGTGGGGACATGAACACTGAAGCTTTCTTT.

Comments on this clone: Relative to the germline gene, one junction end is altered; a read error may explain this. The chain combines TRBV7-7 with TRBJ2-6; D is tentatively TRBD1 or TRBD2 (5 bases each). Germline V gives CDR1 SSHAT, CDR2 FNYEAQ (reference sequence). The CDR3 totals 16 residues. Here the CDR3 DNA reads TGTGCTAGCAGCCACGGTGTGGGGGCTGGGGCCAACGTCCTGACTTTC. This encodes CASSHGVGAGANVLTF.

V usage is TRBV19 and J usage is TRBJ1-5; 7 bases map to TRBD1. CDR1 is LNHDA, CDR2 SQIVND, per germline (reference sequence). V shed 4 bases, J shed 2 bases, and the junction held 8 bases outside the gene matches. The CDR3 runs to 16 residues. The CDR3 sequence: CASSTGTVYGNQPQHF. In DNA, the CDR3 is TGTGCCAGTAGTACCGGGACAGTTTATGGCAATCAGCCCCAGCATTTT.

V gene TRBV13 combines with J gene TRBJ1-4; weak D call: TRBD1 (5 bases). Trimming left V 7 bases short and J 8 bases short, with 14 bases between. The V gene's germline CDR1 is PRHDT and CDR2 FYEKMQ (reference sequence). The CDR3 contains 13 residues. CDR3: CASTPPGGEKLFF. The CDR3 DNA follows: TGTGCCAGCACCCCCCCGGGGGGGGAAAAACTGTTTTTT.

This clone was picked up a small number of times. V is TRBV19 and J is TRBJ1-2; TRBD1 might be the D (5 bases). CDR3 length equals 13 residues. The germline V and J ends were trimmed by 8 bases and 7 bases, with 17 bases remaining between them. The germline V gene has CDR1 LNHDA and CDR2 SQIVND (reference sequence). CDR3 sequence: CASRNGASSGYTF. The CDR3 DNA is TGTGCCAGTCGCAATGGGGCTTCATCTGGCTACACCTTC.

The V gene is TRBV5-4, the J gene TRBJ2-3; 11 bases fit TRBD2. Germline V gene sequence: CDR1 SGHNT, CDR2 YYREEE (reference sequence). J lost 4 bases, V lost 1 base, and 5 bases had no gene match. The CDR3 loop spans 16 amino acids. CDR3 sequence reads: CASSLTSGGTADTQYF. Written as DNA, the CDR3 is TGTGCCAGCAGCTTGACTAGCGGGGGTACAGCAGATACGCAGTATTTT.

J is TRBJ2-3 and V is TRBV25-1; perhaps TRBD2 as D (6 bases). Germline V gene sequence: CDR1 MGHDK, CDR2 SYGVNS. V was shortened by 0 bases and J by 1 base, with 14 bases between the two germline ends. The CDR3 extends over 17 amino acids. The CDR3 nucleotides are TGTGCCAGCAGTGAATATGGGCTAGCGTCAGGCACAGATACGCAGTATTTT. It encodes CASSEYGLASGTDTQYF. The whole variable domain, filled in from reference TRBV25-1 and TRBJ2-3, reads EADIYQTPRYLVIGTGKKITLECSQTMGHDKMYWYQQDPGMELHLIHYSYGVNSTEKGDLSSESTVSRIRTEHFPLTLESARPSHTSQYLCASSEYGLASGTDTQYFGPGTRLTVL.

This clone showed up just a few times. The chain joins TRBV9 to TRBJ1-5; no firm D call. With 5 bases removed from V and 3 bases from J, the gap between germline ends came to 18 bases. This CDR3 comprises 16 residues. Germline V lookup: CDR1 SGDLS, CDR2 YYNGEE. The CDR3 DNA reads as TGTGCCAGCAGTTCCGGCGGTATGAGCTCCAATCAGCCCCAGCATTTT. Its translation: CASSSGGMSSNQPQHF.

The chain couples TRBV4-1 to TRBJ1-1, with 7 bases lining up with TRBD1. Germline CDR1 MGHRA, CDR2 YSYEKL. The CDR3 consists of 16 residues. After removal of 1 base from V and 3 bases from J, the junction contained 8 bases not matched to a gene. The chain's CDR3 is CASSQAATGVDTEAFF. CDR3 nucleotides: TGCGCCAGCAGCCAAGCCGCTACAGGGGTCGACACTGAAGCTTTCTTT.

In this sample, this clone turned up a few times. The V call is TRBV4-2, the J call TRBJ1-1, with 10 bases aligning to TRBD1. Losses at the gene ends were 0 bases for V and 11 bases for J; bases not matched to a gene: 6. CDR3 size: 14 residues. Germline CDR1 and CDR2: LGHNA and YNFKEQ. The DNA of the CDR3 is TGTGCCAGCAGCCAAGATTCCCGGACAGGGGGGGCTTTCTTT. Translating gives CASSQDSRTGGAFF.

The J gene is TRBJ2-2, the V gene TRBV11-3; D gene uncertain. V lost 5 bases and J 4 bases, leaving 14 bases between the germline ends. CDR1 is SGHNT, CDR2 YENEEA, per germline. This CDR3 has 15 amino acids. CDR3 sequence (DNA): TGTGCCAGCAGCAGCTTCGGCCAGTCCACCGGGGAGCTGTTTTTT. Protein sequence: CASSSFGQSTGELFF.

This clone showed up just once. The rearrangement uses TRBV5-8 and TRBJ2-7, with 10 bases fitting TRBD2. Losses at the gene ends were 4 bases for V and 3 bases for J; bases not matched to a gene: 7. Germline V gene sequence: CDR1 SGHTS, CDR2 YDEGEE. The CDR3 extends over 15 amino acids. CDR3 in DNA: TGTGCCAGCAGCCCTTATAGCGGGGGGTTCTACGAGCAGTACTTC. Protein: CASSPYSGGFYEQYF.

The gene calls are TRBV27 and TRBJ1-6, with 11 positions matching TRBD1. V shed 5 bases, J shed 7 bases, and the junction held 4 bases outside the gene matches. CDR1 and CDR2 from the germline V gene are MNHEY and SMNVEV (reference sequence). The CDR3 runs 15 residues. CDR3 amino acids: CASSGQGAQNSPLHF. In DNA, the CDR3 is TGTGCCAGCAGTGGACAGGGGGCACAAAATTCACCCCTCCACTTT.

This clone was counted between two and nine times. This rearrangement joins TRBV5-6 to TRBJ2-1; 9 bases are shared with TRBD1. The V segment lost 4 bases and the J segment 2 bases; nucleotides outside the gene matches: 4. This CDR3 region has 15 residues. Germline CDR1 is SGHDT and CDR2 is YYEEEE. CDR3 sequence (DNA): TGTGCCAGCAGCCTCCGGGACAGGGCCTACAATGAGCAGTTCTTC. Amino acid sequence: CASSLRDRAYNEQFF.

The J gene is TRBJ2-1, the V gene TRBV6-1; D remains unclear. V shed 6 bases and J shed 0 bases, with 12 bases lying between them. Per germline, CDR1 MNHNS and CDR2 SASEGT. The CDR3 is made up of 15 amino acids. The CDR3 here is CASSLDGDSYNEQFF. The CDR3 coding sequence is TGTGCCAGCAGCTTGGACGGTGACTCCTACAATGAGCAGTTCTTC.

This clone was detected only once. The V gene is TRBV10-3, the J gene TRBJ1-6; D gene uncertain. Trimming shortened V by 6 bases and J by 8 bases, and 11 bases separated the two germline ends. CDR1 is ENHRY, CDR2 SYGVKD, per germline. The CDR3 has 13 amino acids. CDR3 sequence (DNA): TGTGCCATCAGCTGGGTCGAGGATTCACCCCTCCACTTT. Translating gives CAISWVEDSPLHF.

The genes are TRBV7-2 and TRBJ1-3, with D hard to call. CDR1 SGHTA and CDR2 FQGNSA come from the germline V gene. The CDR3 sequence is 17 residues long. Between the trimmed V and J ends, which lost 5 bases and 2 bases, there was a span of 19 bases. Here the CDR3 reads CASSITPGTRAGNTIYF. CDR3 bases: TGTGCCAGCAGCATAACTCCGGGAACCCGTGCTGGAAACACCATATATTTT. The full variable domain, completed using reference TRBV7-2 and TRBJ1-3, is GAGVSQSPSNKVTEKGKDVELRCDPISGHTALYWYRQSLGQGLEFLIYFQGNSAPDKSGLPSDRFSAERTGGSVSTLTIQRTQQEDSAVYLCASSITPGTRAGNTIYFGEGSWLTVV.